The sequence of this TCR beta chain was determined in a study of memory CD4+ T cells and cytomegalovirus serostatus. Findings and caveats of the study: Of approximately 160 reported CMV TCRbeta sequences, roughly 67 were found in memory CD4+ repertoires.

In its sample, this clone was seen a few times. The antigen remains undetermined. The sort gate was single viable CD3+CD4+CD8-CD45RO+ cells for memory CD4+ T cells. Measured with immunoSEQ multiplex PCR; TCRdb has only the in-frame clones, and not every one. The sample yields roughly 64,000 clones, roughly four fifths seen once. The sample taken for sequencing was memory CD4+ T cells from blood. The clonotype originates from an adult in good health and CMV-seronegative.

The CDR3 sequence: CASSPPRGITTYEQYF. CDR3 bases: TGTGCCAGCAGCCCCCCGCGAGGGATTACTACCTACGAGCAGTACTTC. This chain connects TRBV7-8 to TRBJ2-7, with D perhaps TRBD2 (5 bases). This CDR3 contains 16 residues. CDR1 and CDR2 from the germline V gene are SGHVS and FQNEAQ. V was clipped by 5 bases and J by 2 bases, with 19 bases between them.